Shown below are 21 T cell receptor beta chains from a single sample sequenced in a study of radiation and T cells in renal cell carcinoma. The time point here: blood 4 weeks post-SBRT, at nephrectomy. Treatment specified: 15 Gy SBRT to primary tumor, nephrectomy 4 weeks later. Profiling relied on immunoSEQ multiplex PCR, and the TCRdb table lists in-frame clones only, not all of them. The sample holds under 100,000 clones, 84% seen once. The sample consisted of blood, taken from a patient whose treatment included radiotherapy and nephrectomy. All receptors come from a man aged 55 to 70 with renal cell carcinoma.

The chain employs TRBV7-8 and TRBJ2-5; 9 nucleotides match TRBD1. Trimming cost V 5 bases and J 5 bases; bases outside gene matches: 9. Germline CDR1 reads SGHVS; CDR2 reads FQNEAQ. The CDR3 totals 15 residues. This CDR3 reads CASSPGTGGDETQYF. CDR3 DNA sequence: TGTGCCAGCAGCCCCGGAACAGGGGGCGACGAGACCCAGTACTTC. Filled out from reference TRBV7-8 and TRBJ2-5, the complete variable domain reads GAGVSQSPRYKVAKRGQDVALRCDPISGHVSLFWYQQALGQGPEFLTYFQNEAQLDKSGLPSDRFFAERPEGSVSTLKIQRTQQEDSAVYLCASSPGTGGDETQYFGPGTRLLVL.

This chain links TRBV5-1 with TRBJ2-1, with D perhaps being TRBD1 or TRBD2 (5 bases each). The V end lost 0 bases, the J end lost 7 bases, and 14 bases lay between the germline ends. The CDR3 loop spans 15 amino acids. Germline V CDR1 and CDR2: SGHRS, YFSETQ. CDR3: CASSLVQGAPNEQFF. CDR3 coding DNA: TGCGCCAGCAGCTTGGTCCAGGGAGCTCCGAATGAGCAGTTCTTC.

The chain carries TRBV6-1 and TRBJ1-5; weak D call: TRBD1 (5 bases). CDR3 size: 14 residues. The V end lost 7 bases, the J end lost 8 bases, and 18 bases lay between the germline ends. Per the germline V gene, CDR1 is MNHNS and CDR2 is SASEGT. DNA for the CDR3: TGTGCCAGCACTGGGGCAGGAATTGTCAAGCCCCAGCATTTT. The encoded protein is CASTGAGIVKPQHF.

DNA of the CDR3: TGTGCCAGCAGTTACTCGAGGGGGCGAGAAGAAAAACTGTTTTTT. It is translated as CASSYSRGREEKLFF. The chain recombines TRBV6-5 with TRBJ1-4; 7 bases line up with TRBD1. The CDR3 totals 15 residues. With V trimmed by 0 bases and J by 8 bases, 6 bases remained unmatched. Germline CDR1 MNHEY, CDR2 SVGAGI.

The genes are TRBV7-9 and TRBJ2-2; D not resolved. CDR3 size: 15 residues. V was cut by 1 base and J by 1 base, with 7 bases left in between. In germline, CDR1 is SEHNR, CDR2 FQNEAQ (reference sequence). The CDR3 reads CASSLDLGNTGELFF. DNA for the CDR3: TGTGCCAGCAGCTTAGATCTCGGGAACACCGGGGAGCTGTTTTTT.

This clone was seen at least ten times. This chain links TRBV9 with TRBJ1-2; D is uncertain. With 3 bases removed from V and 3 bases from J, the gap between germline ends came to 12 bases. This CDR3 region has 14 residues. Germline V gives CDR1 SGDLS, CDR2 YYNGEE. CDR3 sequence (DNA): TGTGCCAGCAGCGCTGGACGGAGATACTATGGCTACACCTTC. This gives the protein CASSAGRRYYGYTF. Combining the CDR3 with reference TRBV9 and TRBJ1-2 gives the whole variable domain DSGVTQTPKHLITATGQRVTLRCSPRSGDLSVYWYQQSLDQGLQFLIQYYNGEERAKGNILERFSAQQFPDLHSELNLSSLELGDSALYFCASSAGRRYYGYTFGSGTRLTVV.

The chain is built from TRBV6-1 and TRBJ1-2, with D perhaps TRBD1 (6 bases). Trimming cost V 2 bases and J 0 bases, with 13 bases left between them. The CDR3 totals 16 residues. The germline V gene encodes CDR1 MNHNS and CDR2 SASEGT. The CDR3 DNA reads TGTGCCAGCAGTGAATATGACAGGATCCCTAACTATGGCTACACCTTC. The encoded protein is CASSEYDRIPNYGYTF.

The gene calls are TRBV2 and TRBJ1-1; 9 bases match TRBD1. Looked up from germline, CDR1 is SNHLY and CDR2 is FYNNEI. V shed 6 bases, J shed 3 bases, and the junction held 8 bases outside the gene matches. The CDR3 has 15 amino acids. This chain's CDR3 is CASRGDRELDTEAFF. CDR3 nucleotides: TGTGCCAGCAGGGGGGACAGGGAATTGGACACTGAAGCTTTCTTT.

The chain joins TRBV9 to TRBJ2-7, with 7 bases lining up with TRBD2. Per the germline V gene, CDR1 is SGDLS and CDR2 is YYNGEE. The CDR3 contains 14 residues. Unmatched junction bases numbered 4, after V lost 4 bases and J lost 0 bases. The CDR3 here is CASSPGGSSYEQYF. The CDR3 bases are TGTGCCAGCAGCCCAGGCGGGAGCTCCTACGAGCAGTACTTC.

This clone was seen a few times. The gene calls are TRBV5-1 and TRBJ1-1, with D hard to call. The ends were cut back, 4 bases at V and 0 bases at J, with 13 bases in the middle. The length of the CDR3 is 15 residues. Looked up from germline, CDR1 is SGHRS and CDR2 is YFSETQ. CDR3 amino acids: CASSPDRSLNTEAFF. CDR3 nucleotides: TGCGCCAGCAGCCCGGACCGTTCCCTGAACACTGAAGCTTTCTTT.

The rearrangement links TRBV28 to TRBJ1-2, with 8 bases aligning to TRBD1. Germline V CDR1 and CDR2: MDHEN, SYDVKM. V lost 5 bases and J lost 2; bases outside the gene matches: 7. This CDR3 contains 15 residues. CDR3 residues: CASSAPGTGNYGYTF. CDR3 in DNA: TGTGCCAGCAGTGCTCCCGGGACAGGCAACTATGGCTACACCTTC.

The chain combines TRBV6-1 with TRBJ2-5; weak D call: TRBD2 (5 bases). This CDR3 region has 14 residues. V lost 7 bases, J lost 1 base, and 13 bases lay in between. Germline V gene data show CDR1 as MNHNS and CDR2 as SASEGT. The CDR3 here is CASMRAAAQETQYF. DNA of the CDR3: TGTGCCAGCATGAGGGCCGCCGCCCAAGAGACCCAGTACTTC.

With regard to this clone: The junction shows a germline mismatch at one end, possibly a read error. The gene calls are TRBV10-3 and TRBJ2-5, with 7 bases identical to TRBD1. This CDR3 is 12 amino acids long. Germline V gene data show CDR1 as ENHRY and CDR2 as SYGVKD. The CDR3 loop is CAISEGTASKNF. The CDR3 DNA follows: TGTGCCATCAGTGAGGGGACAGCCTCTAAAAACTTC.

V usage is TRBV2 and J usage is TRBJ2-5; the D call may be TRBD1 or TRBD2 (6 bases each). CDR1 SNHLY and CDR2 FYNNEI come from the germline V gene. Trimming removed 8 bases at V and 3 bases at J, with 19 bases between. The CDR3 extends over 15 amino acids. This CDR3 reads CASLWGAGPKETQYF. CDR3 in DNA: TGTGCCAGCCTATGGGGGGCGGGCCCCAAAGAGACCCAGTACTTC.

The chain employs TRBV4-1 and TRBJ2-2; 7 bases agree with TRBD2. CDR3 length equals 15 residues. Germline assignment: CDR1 MGHRA and CDR2 YSYEKL. With 6 bases clipped from V and 1 base from J, the junction kept 5 bases outside the gene matches. CDR3 DNA: TGCGCCAGCAGAGCGGGACTACAGAACACCGGGGAGCTGTTTTTT. Its protein is CASRAGLQNTGELFF.

The J gene is TRBJ2-1, the V gene TRBV2, with TRBD2 identical over 11 bases. After removal of 8 bases from V and 3 bases from J, the junction contained 15 bases not matched to a gene. The CDR3 has 18 amino acids. The V gene's germline CDR1 is SNHLY and CDR2 FYNNEI. The CDR3 coding sequence is TGTGCCAGCGGGACTAGCGGACTCCGGGGGGGGGACTACAATGAGCAGTTCTTC. Protein product: CASGTSGLRGGDYNEQFF.

Here the CDR3 DNA reads TGTGCCAGCAGCCCCGCTTCGCCCTACGAGCAGTACTTC. Translating it yields CASSPASPYEQYF. This rearrangement joins TRBV7-9 to TRBJ2-7; D gene uncertain. CDR3 length equals 13 residues. Germline assignment: CDR1 SEHNR and CDR2 FQNEAQ (reference sequence). V dropped 5 bases and J dropped 2 bases, with 10 bases sitting between them.

The chain uses TRBV7-9 and TRBJ1-2; D not certain. This CDR3 region has 14 residues. Trimming removed 2 bases at V and 6 bases at J, with 13 bases between. The germline CDR1 and CDR2 sequences are SEHNR and FQNEAQ (reference sequence). This chain's CDR3 is CASSLQESLHGYTF. In DNA, the CDR3 is TGTGCCAGCAGCTTACAGGAGAGCCTGCATGGCTACACCTTC.

The CDR3 spells CASSAEETQYF. Written as DNA, the CDR3 is TGTGCCAGCTCAGCTGAAGAGACCCAGTACTTC. V and J are TRBV18 and TRBJ2-5, with D hard to call. This CDR3 has 11 amino acids. Trimming removed 5 bases from V and 3 bases from J, with 4 bases in between. CDR1 KGHSH and CDR2 LQKENI come from the germline V gene.

The V call is TRBV10-3, the J call TRBJ2-7, with D possibly being TRBD1 (6 bases). V gave up 4 bases and J gave up 4 bases, with 14 bases separating them. CDR1 ENHRY and CDR2 SYGVKD come from the germline V gene. The CDR3 runs to 14 residues. The CDR3 DNA is TGTGCCATCAGTGCAGGGGTAGGGGCTTACGAGCAGTACTTC. Its translation: CAISAGVGAYEQYF.

This chain joins TRBV6-1 and TRBJ1-2, with D maybe TRBD1 (5 bases). The CDR3 consists of 14 residues. Per germline, CDR1 MNHNS and CDR2 SASEGT. The V end was cut by 6 bases, the J end by 0 bases, with 11 bases between. CDR3 bases: TGTGCCAGCAGGGCGCTAGGGGCTAACTATGGCTACACCTTC. Its translation: CASRALGANYGYTF.